This T cell receptor (beta chain) emerged from a study of T cells after yellow fever vaccination (dated by TCRdb to about 2019). Regarding the complete study: The SMART-Seq v4 Ultra Low Input RNA kit was used to prepare libraries from fractions with low cell numbers. Blood samples were taken at several timepoints before and after primary and secondary immunization, and bulk PBMC replicates and cell subsets were isolated. Two healthy male donors, one aged 18 to 30 and one aged 30 to 40 years, were included in the cohort. To track T-cell clones before and after primary and booster YFV17D yellow fever vaccination, bulk TCR alpha and beta repertoires were sequenced longitudinally.

From the cysteine through the phenylalanine, the CDR3 covers 13 amino acids. The only DNA kept is the CDR3, 39 bases in frame from the first base. V was cut back by 0 bases and J by 4 bases, leaving a gap of 5 bases between them. CDR1 and CDR2, per the germline V gene, are KGHDR and SFDVKD. This clonotype was picked up a small number of times. What this receptor recognizes is not known. Per-base quality was not reported, and no clone a single base away is much larger than it. The investigation overall reported the following: A small share of clonotypes occurred in both CD4 and CD8 compartments, likely arising from convergent recombination. Because the study included only two donors, the extent to which the findings can be generalized is limited. Compared with the primary T-cell response, the secondary T-cell response was faster but weaker, reaching its peak on day 5 rather than on day 15. Computational filtering was required because FACS-sorted repertoires could contain abundant contaminating clonotypes from the bulk population. After the booster, most clones that had expanded after primary vaccination were detected again (roughly 95% of CD4 and 88% of CD8), suggesting broad maintenance of memory.

The sample's treatment or condition label is to be understood as: live attenuated yellow fever vaccine strain. PBMCs were isolated from peripheral blood using a standard Ficoll-Paque protocol. CD4 and CD8 T-cell fractions were isolated with Dynabeads CD4 and CD8 positive selection kits. TriZol was used to extract RNA from bulk PBMCs, CD4 and CD8 fractions, and dextramer-positive and dextramer-negative fractions. TCRdb shows the sequencer as Illumina NovaSeq 6000. TCR cDNA was synthesized by 5'RACE template switching, through which a universal primer site and unique molecular identifiers were introduced. Priming for cDNA synthesis came from both the TCR alpha and TCR beta constant segments. Two PCR steps were used to amplify libraries, with sample barcodes and sequencing adapters being added in the second step. Sequencing of libraries was done on Illumina HiSeq 2500 (2x100 bp) or NovaSeq (2x150 bp). In the authors' own workflow: Reads were demultiplexed and collapsed into UMI consensus sequences with MIGEC, and V(D)J alignment was performed with MiXCR. Vaccine-responding clonotypes were defined with edgeR using replicate PBMC samples, requiring FDR below 0.01 and a log2 fold change above 5 up to day 15. CD4 or CD8 identity was assigned to each bulk clonotype according to whether the clonotype was present at higher abundance in the sequenced CD4 repertoire or the sequenced CD8 repertoire. Starting from the raw public reads, TCRdb applied fastp trimming at Q25, assembled clones with MiXCR and retained in-frame beta chains. All rows with the same CDR3 protein become a single entry with the most common DNA and genes. The authors' filters were not applied to this entry. The sample table records approximately 160,000 distinct CDR3 sequences; 7% to 10% of these occur just once. Roughly a third of the sample lies in the top ten.

Material: CD8+ T cells sorted from PBMCs, obtained 45 days after the yellow fever booster vaccination. The sequence came from a man aged 18 to 29 who received the YFV17D yellow fever vaccine. The chain links TRBV24-1 with TRBJ1-1, with the D gene not confidently named. The CDR3 loop reads CATSDLWGTEAFF. The base sequence is TGTGCCACCAGTGATTTGTGGGGCACTGAAGCTTTCTTT.